What follows are 10 T cell receptor beta chains derived from one specimen sequenced in a study of beta chain features in type 1 diabetes. Sequencing targeted expressed TCRB transcripts, as all isolated RNA had been reverse transcribed. Some clones are missing from TCRdb's copy, which holds only in-frame ones; the method was immunoSEQ multiplex PCR. The sample lists fewer than 300,000 clones, 11% occurring once. Points from the study as a whole: Moderately but significantly shorter TCRB CDR3s were found in Type 1 diabetes patients in all four CD4+ subsets.

Their antigens are not known. The sample comprised naive CD4+ T cells from blood. These receptors came from a man aged 30-40 years with type 1 diabetes.

Only a few counts were recorded for this clone. The rearrangement links TRBV7-9 to TRBJ2-7; tentative D call: TRBD2 (6 bases). This CDR3 has 12 residues. Between the trimmed V and J ends, which lost 4 bases and 12 bases, there was a span of 16 bases. The V gene's germline CDR1 is SEHNR and CDR2 FQNEAQ (reference sequence). The CDR3 DNA follows: TGTGCCAGCAGCTCCCGGGACGGGAGTTTGTACTTC. Protein: CASSSRDGSLYF.

This sequence joins TRBV11-2 and TRBJ1-1; 10 nucleotides align to TRBD1. This CDR3 comprises 15 residues. V was clipped by 5 bases and J by 3 bases; unmatched bases: 6. From germline, CDR1 is SGHAT and CDR2 FQNNGV. The DNA of the CDR3 is TGTGCCAGCAGCCCGCAGACAGGGGGCTACACTGAAGCTTTCTTT. It translates to CASSPQTGGYTEAFF.

The rearrangement links TRBV7-9 to TRBJ1-2, with D possibly being TRBD1 (6 bases). CDR1 is SEHNR and CDR2 is FQNEAQ in the germline V gene (reference sequence). The CDR3 contains 14 residues. Trimming pared 7 bases from V and 2 bases from J, leaving 14 bases between. This CDR3 reads CASITDRFNYGYTF. For the CDR3, the DNA is TGTGCCAGCATAACGGACAGATTCAACTATGGCTACACCTTC.

This clone came up a few times. The rearrangement joins TRBV2 to TRBJ2-5; D unresolved. The CDR3 runs 12 residues. The germline CDR1 and CDR2 sequences are SNHLY and FYNNEI. Trimming shortened V by 8 bases and J by 3 bases, and 10 bases separated the two germline ends. The CDR3 DNA follows: TGTGCCAGCTCATACTCGGAAGAGACCCAGTACTTC. Amino acids: CASSYSEETQYF.

The rearrangement uses TRBV5-1 and TRBJ1-2; no reliable D call. V was cut by 2 bases and J by 10 bases, with 15 bases left in between. CDR3 size: 13 residues. CDR1 is SGHRS and CDR2 is YFSETQ in the germline V gene. The CDR3 bases are TGCGCCAGCAGCTTCCTCCACGGGAAAGACTACACCTTC. Encoded protein: CASSFLHGKDYTF.

A few counts support this clone. This sequence joins TRBV9 and TRBJ2-5; tentative D call: TRBD2 (6 bases). Trimming took off 3 bases at V and 3 bases at J, with 12 bases between the two ends. CDR1 and CDR2 (germline): SGDLS, YYNGEE. The CDR3 is 14 residues long. The CDR3 DNA reads TGTGCCAGCAGCGCTAGTAGCGGTAAAGAGACCCAGTACTTC. Its translation is CASSASSGKETQYF.

The rearrangement uses TRBV27 and TRBJ2-7; TRBD1 aligns across 7 bases. Germline values: CDR1 MNHEY, CDR2 SMNVEV (reference sequence). V dropped 3 bases and J dropped 3; count of bases not matched to a gene: 5. The CDR3 is 14 amino acids. CDR3 amino acids: CASSLSRQGYEQYF. CDR3 in DNA: TGTGCCAGCAGTTTGTCACGACAGGGCTACGAGCAGTACTTC.

Here the CDR3 reads CASSVPGPQHF. The DNA of the CDR3 is TGTGCCAGCAGTGTCCCAGGGCCCCAGCATTTT. The chain is built from TRBV6-1 and TRBJ1-5; no reliable D call. The CDR3 extends over 11 amino acids. Germline lookup yields CDR1 MNHNS and CDR2 SASEGT. Trimming cost V 4 bases and J 9 bases, with 7 bases left between them.

This clone was picked up a small number of times. This chain uses TRBV18 with TRBJ2-7, with TRBD1 matching over 8 bases. The CDR3 covers 16 residues. With 3 bases clipped from V and 4 bases from J, the junction kept 11 bases outside the gene matches. Germline V gene sequence: CDR1 KGHSH, CDR2 LQKENI. CDR3 bases: TGTGCCAGCTCACCGTTGTCAGGGACAGGAATGTACGAGCAGTACTTC. Its protein product is CASSPLSGTGMYEQYF.

This clone was seen only a few times. The chain is built from TRBV25-1 and TRBJ2-5; 10 bases align to TRBD2. The junction had 10 bases not matched to a gene; V was cut back by 6 bases and J by 6 bases. The CDR3 runs to 15 residues. Per the germline V gene, CDR1 is MGHDK and CDR2 is SYGVNS. The CDR3 nucleotides are TGTGCCAGCAGAGTAAGCGGGGGGGCCGAACAGACCCAGTACTTC. Translating it yields CASRVSGGAEQTQYF.